This T cell receptor beta chain appears in the sequencing data of a study of T cells in women clearing cervical HPV infection. Overall study findings and caveats: Cases carried less TRBV6-7 than controls: 0.11% versus 0.16%. Richness differences could reflect unmeasured T-cell content per sample.

Prevalent HPV16 infections were excluded; only incident single HPV16 infections included. MY09/MY11 PCR detected cervical HPV DNA; dot-blot assigned genotypes. The CDR3 is 15 residues long. The germline V gene encodes CDR1 SGHVS and CDR2 FNYEAQ. V lost 5 bases, J lost 3 bases, and 6 bases stayed unmatched. Sequenced by immunoSEQ multiplex PCR; TCRdb stores in-frame clones only, minus some. The specimen's table records more than 20,000 clones. Details on this clone: Its antigen is not known. The CDR3 extends 3 residues past the end of the read, so its final part is completed from the germline J gene.

Sequences were obtained from blood buffy coat. The clonotype originates from a woman between 18 and 69 years old with a cervical HPV16 infection that either progressed to CIN3+ or cleared (not recorded which). This sequence joins TRBV7-6 and TRBJ2-7; 11 bases are a match to TRBD2. This CDR3 is CASSPPGLADYEQYF. The DNA read from the CDR3 is TGTGCCAGCAGCCCCCCGGGACTAGCGGACTACGAG.